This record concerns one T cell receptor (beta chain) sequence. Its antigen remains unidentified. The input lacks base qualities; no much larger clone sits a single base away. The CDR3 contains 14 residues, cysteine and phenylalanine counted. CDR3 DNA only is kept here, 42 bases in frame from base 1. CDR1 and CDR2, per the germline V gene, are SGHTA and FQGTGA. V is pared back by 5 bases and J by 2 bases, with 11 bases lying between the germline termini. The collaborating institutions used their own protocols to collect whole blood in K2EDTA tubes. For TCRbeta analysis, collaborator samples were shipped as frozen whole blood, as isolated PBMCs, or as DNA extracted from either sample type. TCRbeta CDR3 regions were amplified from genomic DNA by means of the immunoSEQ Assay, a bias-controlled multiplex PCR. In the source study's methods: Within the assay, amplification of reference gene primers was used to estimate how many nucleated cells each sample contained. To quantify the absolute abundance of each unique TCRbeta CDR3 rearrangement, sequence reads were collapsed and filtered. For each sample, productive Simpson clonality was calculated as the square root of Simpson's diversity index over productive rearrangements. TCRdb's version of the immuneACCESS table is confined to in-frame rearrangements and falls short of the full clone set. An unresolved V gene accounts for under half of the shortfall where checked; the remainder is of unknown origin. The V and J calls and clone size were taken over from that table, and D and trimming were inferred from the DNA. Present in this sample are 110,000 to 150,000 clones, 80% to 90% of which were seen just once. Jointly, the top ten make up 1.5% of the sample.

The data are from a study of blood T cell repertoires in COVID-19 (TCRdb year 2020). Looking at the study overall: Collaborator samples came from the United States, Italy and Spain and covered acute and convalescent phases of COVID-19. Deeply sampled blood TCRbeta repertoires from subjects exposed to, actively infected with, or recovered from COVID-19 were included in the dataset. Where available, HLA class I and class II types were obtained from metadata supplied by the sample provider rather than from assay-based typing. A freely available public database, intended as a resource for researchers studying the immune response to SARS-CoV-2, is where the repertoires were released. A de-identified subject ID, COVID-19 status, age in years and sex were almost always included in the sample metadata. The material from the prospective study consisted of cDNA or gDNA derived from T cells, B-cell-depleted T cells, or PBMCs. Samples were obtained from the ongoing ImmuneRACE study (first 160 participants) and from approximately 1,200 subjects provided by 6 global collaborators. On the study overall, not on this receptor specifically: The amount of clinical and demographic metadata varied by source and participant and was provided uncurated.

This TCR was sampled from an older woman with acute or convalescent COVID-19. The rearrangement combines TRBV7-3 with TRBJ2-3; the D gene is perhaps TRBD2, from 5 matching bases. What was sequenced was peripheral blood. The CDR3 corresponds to CASSPPGVTDTQYF. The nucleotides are TGTGCCAGCAGCCCACCCGGGGTCACAGATACGCAGTATTTT.